This paragraph covers one T cell receptor (beta chain) sequence. The sample belongs to a study of blood T cell repertoires in COVID-19. The overall study: Samples representing acute and convalescent COVID-19 were sourced from the United States, Italy and Spain. PBMCs, B-cell-depleted T cells, or T cells provided the cDNA or gDNA that made up the material.

As handled by the study authors: Using reference gene primer amplification, nucleated cell counts were estimated. Sequencing was performed with immunoSEQ multiplex PCR; in TCRdb, only in-frame clones are kept and a portion is missing. V and J calls plus clone size are reproduced from that table; the DNA served to infer D and trimming. The top ten clones hold about 7.6% of a sample with 240,000 or so clones, around nine tenths of them seen once. Specimen: peripheral blood. This clonotype was obtained from a woman aged 70 to 79 with active or convalescent COVID-19.

The CDR3: CAISPDTGPNPYEQYF. CDR3 in DNA: TGTGCCATCAGTCCAGATACAGGGCCGAATCCCTACGAGCAGTACTTC. The V call is TRBV10-3, the J call TRBJ2-7; D may be TRBD1 (6 bases). Trimming removed 5 bases from V and 2 bases from J, with 19 bases in between. Germline-derived CDR1 and CDR2 are ENHRY and SYGVKD. The CDR3 totals 16 residues.